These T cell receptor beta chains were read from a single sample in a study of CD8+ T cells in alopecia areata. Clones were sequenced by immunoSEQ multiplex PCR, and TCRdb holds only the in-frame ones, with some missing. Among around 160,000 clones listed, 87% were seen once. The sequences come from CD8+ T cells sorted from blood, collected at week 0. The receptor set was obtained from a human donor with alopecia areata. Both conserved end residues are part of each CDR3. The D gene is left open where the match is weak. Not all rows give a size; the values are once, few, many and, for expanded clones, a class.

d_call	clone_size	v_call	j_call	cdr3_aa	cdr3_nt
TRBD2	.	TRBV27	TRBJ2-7	CASGPGTSGSYEQYF	TGTGCCAGCGGCCCCGGGACTAGCGGCTCCTACGAGCAGTACTTC
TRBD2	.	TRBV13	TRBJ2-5	CASSLAGGPSETQYF	TGTGCCAGCAGCTTAGCGGGAGGGCCCTCTGAGACCCAGTACTTC
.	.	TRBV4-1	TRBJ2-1	CASSQDPTGTEYNEQFF	TGCGCCAGCAGCCAAGATCCTACCGGGACGGAGTACAATGAGCAGTTCTTC
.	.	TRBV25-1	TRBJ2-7	CATQEGVGKYF	TGTGCCACCCAGGAGGGCGTCGGCAAGTACTTC
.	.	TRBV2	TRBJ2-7	CASSSTTKGHYEQYF	TGTGCCAGCAGTTCAACAACTAAGGGGCACTACGAGCAGTACTTC
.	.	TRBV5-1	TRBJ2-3	CASSLLPYGTDTQYF	TGCGCCAGCAGCTTGCTGCCCTATGGCACAGATACGCAGTATTTT
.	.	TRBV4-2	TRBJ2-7	CASSQDRTGPIPGQYF	TGTGCCAGCAGCCAAGATCGTACAGGACCTATCCCAGGCCAGTACTTC
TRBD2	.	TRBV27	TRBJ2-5	CASRSGGASDFETQYF	TGTGCCAGCAGATCCGGGGGGGCTAGCGACTTTGAGACCCAGTACTTC
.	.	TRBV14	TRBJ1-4	CASSQEGRGTPTNEKLFF	TGTGCCAGCAGCCAAGAGGGGCGGGGAACGCCAACTAATGAAAAACTGTTTTTT
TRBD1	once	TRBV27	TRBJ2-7	CASSPRDREGSEQYF	TGTGCCAGCAGTCCGCGGGACAGGGAAGGGTCCGAGCAGTACTTC
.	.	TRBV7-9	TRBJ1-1	CASTGQMNTEAFF	TGTGCCAGTACCGGACAGATGAACACTGAAGCTTTCTTT
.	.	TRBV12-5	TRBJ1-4	CASGWATAQDTEKLFF	TGTGCTAGTGGTTGGGCAACGGCGCAGGACACGGAAAAACTGTTTTTT
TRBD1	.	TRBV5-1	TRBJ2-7	CASSPRRQGGEQYF	TGCGCCAGCAGCCCACGACGACAGGGCGGCGAGCAGTACTTC
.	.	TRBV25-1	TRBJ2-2	CASSEAGGFYTGELFF	TGTGCCAGCAGTGAAGCCGGGGGTTTTTACACCGGGGAGCTGTTTTTT
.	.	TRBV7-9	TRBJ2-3	CASSYPQRVSTDTQYF	TGTGCCAGCAGCTACCCCCAGCGGGTAAGCACAGATACGCAGTATTTT
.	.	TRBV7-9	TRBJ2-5	CASSHDLMLETQYF	TGTGCCAGCAGCCACGACCTTATGTTGGAGACCCAGTACTTC
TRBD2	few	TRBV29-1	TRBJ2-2	CSVEDQLAGAGELFF	TGCAGCGTTGAAGACCAACTAGCGGGGGCCGGGGAGCTGTTTTTT
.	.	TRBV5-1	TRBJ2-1	CASSLADGAGNEQFF	TGCGCCAGCAGCTTGGCCGATGGGGCCGGGAATGAGCAGTTCTTC
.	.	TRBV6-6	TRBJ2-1	CASRHQVSEQFF	TGTGCCAGCAGGCACCAGGTATCTGAGCAGTTCTTC
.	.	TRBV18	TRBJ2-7	CASSPETYEQYF	TGTGCCAGCTCACCAGAGACCTACGAGCAGTACTTC
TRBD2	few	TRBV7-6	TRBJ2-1	CASSLGTSGSVDEQFF	TGTGCCAGCAGCTTGGGGACTAGCGGGAGTGTAGATGAGCAGTTCTTC
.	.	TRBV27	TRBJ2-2	CASSPHSGHANTGELFF	TGTGCCAGCAGTCCCCATAGCGGTCACGCGAACACCGGGGAGCTGTTTTTT
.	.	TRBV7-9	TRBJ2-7	CASSLGGREQYF	TGTGCCAGCAGCTTAGGAGGGCGCGAGCAGTACTTC
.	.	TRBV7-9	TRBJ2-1	CASSKMGSYNEQFF	TGTGCCAGCAGCAAAATGGGATCCTACAATGAGCAGTTCTTC
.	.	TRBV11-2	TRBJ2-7	CASSLGTENYEQYF	TGTGCCAGCAGCTTAGGGACTGAAAACTACGAGCAGTACTTC
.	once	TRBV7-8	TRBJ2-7	CASSPWTSGTDEQYF	TGTGCCAGCAGCCCGTGGACCTCTGGGACGGATGAGCAGTACTTC
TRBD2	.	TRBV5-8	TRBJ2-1	CASTVTSESYNEQFF	TGTGCCAGCACCGTGACTAGCGAGTCCTACAATGAGCAGTTCTTC
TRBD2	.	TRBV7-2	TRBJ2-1	CASSCRLATGVYNEQFF	TGTGCCAGCAGCTGTCGACTAGCGACCGGGGTATACAATGAGCAGTTCTTC
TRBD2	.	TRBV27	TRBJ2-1	CASSVMRTSASNEQFF	TGTGCCAGCAGTGTGATGCGGACTAGCGCCTCCAATGAGCAGTTCTTC
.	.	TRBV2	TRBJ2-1	CATLASYNEQFF	TGTGCCACCTTAGCCTCCTACAATGAGCAGTTCTTC
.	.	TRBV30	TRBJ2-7	CACSDSYEQYF	TGTGCCTGTTCGGACAGTTACGAGCAGTACTTC
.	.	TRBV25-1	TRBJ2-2	CASERLRTGELFF	TGTGCCAGCGAACGGCTGCGAACCGGGGAGCTGTTTTTT
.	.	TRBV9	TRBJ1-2	CASSDPTDLYGYTF	TGTGCCAGCAGCGACCCGACCGACCTCTATGGCTACACCTTC
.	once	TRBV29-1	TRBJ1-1	CSVFALNTEAFF	TGCAGCGTCTTCGCATTGAACACTGAAGCTTTCTTT
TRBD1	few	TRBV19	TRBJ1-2	CASSPGQGVDYGYTF	TGTGCCAGTTCCCCCGGACAGGGCGTCGACTATGGCTACACCTTC
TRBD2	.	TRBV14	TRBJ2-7	CASRNGAGVNEQYF	TGTGCCAGCAGGAACGGAGCGGGAGTTAACGAGCAGTACTTC
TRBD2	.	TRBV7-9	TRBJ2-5	CASSLLGLAGMETQYF	TGTGCCAGCAGCTTACTTGGTCTAGCGGGAATGGAGACCCAGTACTTC
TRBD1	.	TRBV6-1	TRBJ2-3	CASSEDRVWVSTDTQYF	TGTGCCAGCAGTGAGGACAGGGTATGGGTTTCTACAGATACGCAGTATTTT
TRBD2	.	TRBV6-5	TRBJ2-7	CASILTSGAYEQYF	TGTGCCAGCATTCTGACTAGCGGGGCCTACGAGCAGTACTTC
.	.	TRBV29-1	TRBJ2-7	CSVEGGDGSSYEQYF	TGCAGCGTTGAAGGGGGGGACGGGAGCTCCTACGAGCAGTACTTC
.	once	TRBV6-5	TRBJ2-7	CASSITGPNEQYF	TGTGCCAGCAGTATAACAGGGCCCAACGAGCAGTACTTC
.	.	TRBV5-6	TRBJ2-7	CASSPKGLYRVYEQYF	TGTGCCAGCAGCCCCAAAGGTTTATACAGGGTCTACGAGCAGTACTTC
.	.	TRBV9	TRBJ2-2	CASSVEVAGELFF	TGTGCCAGCAGCGTAGAAGTTGCCGGGGAGCTGTTTTTT
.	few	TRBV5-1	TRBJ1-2	CASSHQRWNRGYGYTF	TGCGCCAGCAGCCATCAGCGGTGGAATCGAGGCTATGGCTACACCTTC
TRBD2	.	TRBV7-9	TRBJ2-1	CASSHSGSPYNEQFF	TGTGCCAGCAGCCATAGCGGGAGTCCTTACAATGAGCAGTTCTTC
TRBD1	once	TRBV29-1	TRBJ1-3	CSVEDRGQGYGNTIYF	TGCAGCGTTGAAGATCGGGGACAGGGGTATGGAAACACCATATATTTT
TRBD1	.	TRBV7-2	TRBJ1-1	CASSSPGQGAYEAFF	TGTGCCAGCAGCTCACCGGGACAGGGGGCATACGAAGCTTTCTTT
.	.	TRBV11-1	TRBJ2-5	CASSESSLFGETQYF	TGTGCCAGCAGCGAATCCTCTTTATTTGGAGAGACCCAGTACTTC
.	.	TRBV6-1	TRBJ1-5	CASGMGPQHF	TGTGCCAGCGGCATGGGGCCCCAGCATTTT